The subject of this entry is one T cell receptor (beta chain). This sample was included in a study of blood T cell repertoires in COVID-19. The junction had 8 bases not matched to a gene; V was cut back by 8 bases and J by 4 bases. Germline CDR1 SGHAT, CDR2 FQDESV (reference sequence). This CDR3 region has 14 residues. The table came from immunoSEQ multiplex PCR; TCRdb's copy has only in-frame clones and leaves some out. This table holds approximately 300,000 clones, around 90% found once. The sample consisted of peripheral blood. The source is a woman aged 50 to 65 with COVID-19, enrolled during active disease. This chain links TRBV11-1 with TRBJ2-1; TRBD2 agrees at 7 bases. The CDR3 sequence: CASGLAGAYNEQFF. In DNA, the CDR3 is TGTGCCAGCGGATTAGCGGGCGCTTACAATGAGCAGTTCTTC.